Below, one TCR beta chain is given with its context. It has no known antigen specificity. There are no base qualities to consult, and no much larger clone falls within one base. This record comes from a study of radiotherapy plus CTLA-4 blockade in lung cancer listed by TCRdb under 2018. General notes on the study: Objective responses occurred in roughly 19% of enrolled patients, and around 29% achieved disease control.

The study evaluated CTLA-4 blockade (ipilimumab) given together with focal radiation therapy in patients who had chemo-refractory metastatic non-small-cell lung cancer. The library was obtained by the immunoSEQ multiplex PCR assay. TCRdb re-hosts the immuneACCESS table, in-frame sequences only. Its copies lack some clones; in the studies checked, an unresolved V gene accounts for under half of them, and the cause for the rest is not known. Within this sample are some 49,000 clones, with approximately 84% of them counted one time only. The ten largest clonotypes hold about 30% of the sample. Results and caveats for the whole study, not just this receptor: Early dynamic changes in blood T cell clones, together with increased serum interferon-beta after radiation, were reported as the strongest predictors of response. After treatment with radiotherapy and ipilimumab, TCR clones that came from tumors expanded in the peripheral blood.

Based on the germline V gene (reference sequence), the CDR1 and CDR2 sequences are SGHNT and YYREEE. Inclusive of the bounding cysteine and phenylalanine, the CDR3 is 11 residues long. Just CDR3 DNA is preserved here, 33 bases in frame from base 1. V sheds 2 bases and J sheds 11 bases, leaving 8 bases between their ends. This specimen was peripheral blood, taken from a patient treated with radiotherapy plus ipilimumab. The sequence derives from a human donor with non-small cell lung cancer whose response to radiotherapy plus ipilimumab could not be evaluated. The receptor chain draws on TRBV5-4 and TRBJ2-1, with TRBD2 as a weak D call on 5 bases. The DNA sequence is TGTGCCAGCAGCTTAGCGGCTCAGCAGTTCTTC. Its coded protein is CASSLAAQQFF.